Below, 31 T cell receptor gamma chains from the same sample are listed, as sequenced in a study of gamma-delta chains in newborns, infants, children (dated by TCRdb to the late 2010s). The listed sequencing device is Illumina MiSeq. TCRdb called clones afresh from the public reads with CATT; identical DNA rows were later merged. The sample table holds about 200 gamma-chain clones, of which around 21% were seen once. Together, the top ten hold around 40% of the sample. Sequences were obtained from blood. Every receptor here comes from a child who was a newborn, infant or young child, either healthy, febrile or measles-vaccinated (not recorded which).

By sample fraction, this clone is hyperexpanded. The sample contains more than one DNA sequence encoding this CDR3. V and J are TRGV4 and TRGJ1 or TRGJ2. TCRdb offers no J gene call, so here the DNA was matched to germline to obtain one. J gave up 0 bases and V 4 bases, and 0 bases lay outside the gene matches. The germline gives CDR1 EGSTGY, CDR2 YDSYTSSV. The CDR3 is made up of 12 amino acids. CDR3 in amino acids: CATWENYYKKLF. The CDR3, as DNA: TGTGCCACCTGGGAGAATTATTATAAGAAACTCTTT.

In regard to this clone: A single base is all that separates this from a far larger clone, so a read error is likely. The chain has TRGV9 and TRGJP. TCRdb lists no J gene, so it was determined here by aligning the DNA to germline. This CDR3 spans 16 amino acids. The V gene's germline CDR1 is GITISATS and CDR2 ISYDGTV (reference sequence). This CDR3 reads CALWEVQGLGKKIKVF. For the CDR3, the DNA is TGTGCCTTGTGGGAGGTGCAAGGGTTGGGCAAAAAAATCAAGGTATTT.

Remarks on this clone: Since a much larger clone is just one base distant, this may be a read error. This sequence joins TRGV2 and TRGJ1 or TRGJ2. The J gene is absent in TCRdb and was assigned here via DNA matching to germline. V lost 0 bases, J lost 0 bases, and 5 bases stayed unmatched. CDR1 and CDR2 (germline): EGSNGY, YDSYNSKV. The CDR3 length is 15 residues. The CDR3 sequence is CATWDGRRNYYKKLF. The CDR3 DNA is TGTGCCACCTGGGACGGGCGCCGGAATTATTATAAGAAACTCTTT.

The chain employs TRGV9 and TRGJP1. The J gene, absent from TCRdb, was called here by matching the DNA to germline. The CDR3 runs to 12 residues. J was trimmed by 12 bases and V by 5 bases; bases with no gene match: 9. Germline V gene sequence: CDR1 GITISATS, CDR2 ISYDGTV (reference sequence). The DNA for the CDR3 is TGTGCCTTGTGGGGTAGGGGTAGGTTCAAGATATTT. Its protein product is CALWGRGRFKIF.

This chain connects TRGV9 to TRGJ1 or TRGJ2. Here the J gene was assigned by germline matching of the DNA, as TCRdb has none. V lost 1 base, J lost 3 bases, and 0 bases stayed unmatched. Germline V lookup: CDR1 GITISATS, CDR2 ISYDGTV (reference sequence). The CDR3 is 12 amino acids. The CDR3 sequence is CALWEVYYKKLF. The DNA of the CDR3 is TGTGCCTTGTGGGAGGTTTATTATAAGAAACTCTTT.

For this clone: A far larger clone is one nucleotide away, so this likely arose from a read error. The chain carries TRGV9 and TRGJP. TCRdb records no J gene; here it was assigned by comparing the DNA to germline. CDR1 and CDR2 (germline): GITISATS, ISYDGTV (reference sequence). This CDR3 contains 16 residues. The DNA for the CDR3 is TGTGCCTTGTGGGGGGTGCAAGAGTTGGGCAAAAAAATCAAGGTATTT. It yields the protein CALWGVQELGKKIKVF.

Worth noting for this clone: A far larger clone differs by one base, so this is likely a read error. The V gene is TRGV4, the J gene TRGJ1 or TRGJ2. The J gene is not listed in TCRdb, so it was assigned here from a DNA match to germline. V lost 5 bases to trimming and J lost 7 bases; unmatched junction nucleotides: 8. In germline, CDR1 is EGSTGY, CDR2 YDSYTSSV. The CDR3 is 12 residues long. CDR3 amino acids: CATWGRRYKKLF. In nucleotides, the CDR3 is TGTGCCACCTGGGGAAGGAGATATAAGAAACTCTTT.

This clone counts as hyperexpanded. V is TRGV9 and J is TRGJP. Since TCRdb gives no J gene, matching the DNA to germline was used here to assign it. The germline V gene encodes CDR1 GITISATS and CDR2 ISYDGTV (reference sequence). The V segment lost 0 bases and the J segment 7 bases; nucleotides outside the gene matches: 3. This CDR3 spans 16 amino acids. CDR3 DNA sequence: TGTGCCTTGTGGGAGGTGGGGGAGTTGGGCAAAAAAATCAAGGTATTT. It yields the protein CALWEVGELGKKIKVF.

This clone is judged hyperexpanded. V is TRGV4 and J is TRGJP2. The J gene, absent from TCRdb, was called here by matching the DNA to germline. CDR1 and CDR2 from the germline V gene are EGSTGY and YDSYTSSV. This CDR3 is 12 amino acids long. Losses at the gene ends were 5 bases for V and 7 bases for J; bases not matched to a gene: 4. The CDR3 spells CATWAPDWIKTF. The CDR3 DNA is TGTGCCACCTGGGCCCCTGATTGGATCAAGACGTTT.

For this clone: A far more abundant clone sits one base away, making this likely a read error. CDR3 protein: CATRDKELGKKIKVF. The CDR3 coding sequence is TGTGCCACCCGGGATAAGGAGTTGGGCAAAAAAATCAAGGTATTT. The rearrangement joins TRGV8 to TRGJP. Because TCRdb records no J gene, it was assigned here through a match of the DNA to germline. The CDR3 totals 15 residues. Germline V gene data show CDR1 as VENAVY and CDR2 as YDSYNSRV.

In regard to this clone: It is likely a read error: a sequence one base away is far more abundant. This CDR3 is also generated by other DNA sequences in the sample. The chain links TRGV8 to TRGJP1. TCRdb records no J gene; here it was assigned by comparing the DNA to germline. This CDR3 contains 13 residues. Germline CDR1 and CDR2: VENAVY and YDSYNSRV. The CDR3 is CATWDTTGWFKIF. For the CDR3, the DNA is TGCGCCACCTGGGATACCACTGGTTGGTTCAAGATATTT.

This clone was observed a few times. This is likely an artifact of a read error, given a far larger clone one base away. The chain carries TRGV9 and TRGJ1 or TRGJ2. TCRdb gives no J gene; it was assigned here by matching the DNA to germline. The CDR3 length is 13 residues. Germline V gives CDR1 GITISATS, CDR2 ISYDGTV (reference sequence). The CDR3 nucleotides are TGTACCTTGTGGGAGGTGCTTTATTATAAGAAACTCTTT. Translated: CTLWEVLYYKKLF.

This clone was counted a few times. A far larger clone is just one base off, so this is likely a read error. CDR3 region: CATWDRPPHYKKLF. The CDR3 DNA sequence: TGTGCCACCTGGGACAGGCCCCCACATTATAAGAAACTCTTT. V and J are TRGV3 and TRGJ1 or TRGJ2. This CDR3 region has 14 residues. Trimming removed 0 bases from V and 5 bases from J; junction bases left unmatched: 7. Per the germline V gene, CDR1 is VTNTFY and CDR2 is YDVSTARD (reference sequence).

Judged by abundance, this clone is large. The junction shows a germline mismatch at one end, possibly a read error. J is TRGJP and V is TRGV9. TCRdb records no J gene; here it was assigned by comparing the DNA to germline. Germline CDR1 reads GITISATS; CDR2 reads ISYDGTV (reference sequence). The CDR3 totals 16 residues. CDR3 sequence reads: CALWEVGELGKEIKVF. In DNA form, the CDR3 reads TGTGCCTTGTGGGAGGTGGGGGAGTTGGGCAAAGAAATCAAGGTATTT.

The sample holds a few counts of this clone. Given a far larger clone just one base away, this is likely a sequencing read error. The rearrangement joins TRGV2 to TRGJ1 or TRGJ2. The J gene, left out of TCRdb, was set here by checking the DNA against germline. The germline V gene encodes CDR1 EGSNGY and CDR2 YDSYNSKV. This CDR3 has 15 residues. This CDR3 is CASWDGRWNYYKKLF. The CDR3 DNA is TGTGCCTCCTGGGACGGGCGCTGGAATTATTATAAGAAACTCTTT.

This clone was counted a few times. A far larger clone lies a single base away; this is likely a read error. Other DNA sequences in this sample translate to the same CDR3. The chain couples TRGV9 to TRGJP. Germline matching of the DNA provided the J gene here, since TCRdb leaves it blank. J was trimmed by 11 bases and V by 0 bases; bases with no gene match: 10. The CDR3 is 17 amino acids. CDR1 and CDR2 (germline): GITISATS, ISYDGTV (reference sequence). The CDR3 sequence is CALWEVNSELGKKIKVF. The CDR3 bases are TGTGCCTTGTGGGAGGTGAACTCTGAGCTGGGCAAAAAAATCAAGGTATTT.

This clone was counted a few times. The likely explanation is a read error, given a far larger clone one base away. The sample contains more than one DNA sequence encoding this CDR3. CDR3 DNA sequence: TGTGCCCTGTGGGAGGTGCGCCAAAAGTTGGGCAAAAAAATCAAGGTATTT. Translation: CALWEVRQKLGKKIKVF. The chain recombines TRGV9 with TRGJP. TCRdb is silent on the J gene; assignment here came from matching the DNA to germline. This CDR3 is 17 amino acids long. Germline V gives CDR1 GITISATS, CDR2 ISYDGTV (reference sequence).

This clone ranks as hyperexpanded. Other DNA sequences within the sample encode an identical CDR3. The chain recombines TRGV9 with TRGJP. TCRdb leaves out the J gene; it was filled in here by matching the DNA to germline. Germline V gene sequence: CDR1 GITISATS, CDR2 ISYDGTV (reference sequence). V gave up 0 bases and J gave up 6 bases; unmatched junction bases: 2. CDR3 length: 16 amino acids. The CDR3 coding sequence is TGTGCCTTGTGGGAGGTGCGAGAGTTGGGCAAAAAAATCAAGGTATTT. The encoded protein is CALWEVRELGKKIKVF.

As concerns this clone: This DNA's translation differs at residue 7 from TCRdb's protein, which comes from a much larger clone; a read error is likely, and the protein shown is translated from the DNA. The chain uses TRGV9 and TRGJP. TCRdb supplies no J gene; here it was assigned by aligning the nucleotide sequence to germline. V was clipped by 0 bases and J by 7 bases; unmatched bases: 3. The CDR3 consists of 16 residues. CDR1 GITISATS and CDR2 ISYDGTV come from the germline V gene (reference sequence). In DNA, the CDR3 is TGTGCCTTGTGGGAGGTGGTGGAGTTGGGCAAAAAAATCAAGGTATTT. Its translation: CALWEVVELGKKIKVF.

This clone was seen a handful of times. This is likely an artifact of a read error, given a far larger clone one base away. The same CDR3 arises from other DNA sequences in this sample as well. The chain is built from TRGV9 and TRGJ1 or TRGJ2. The J gene, left out of TCRdb, was set here by checking the DNA against germline. Germline-derived CDR1 and CDR2 are GITISATS and ISYDGTV (reference sequence). CDR3 size: 13 residues. CDR3 amino acids: CALWEVQWYKKLF. The CDR3 DNA sequence: TGCGCCTTGTGGGAGGTGCAGTGGTATAAGAAACTCTTT.

About this clone itself: TCRdb's listed protein matches a much larger clone and diverges from this DNA's translation at residue 6, likely through a read error; the protein shown comes from the DNA. This rearrangement joins TRGV9 to TRGJ1 or TRGJ2. The J gene is absent in TCRdb and was assigned here via DNA matching to germline. Germline loops: CDR1 GITISATS, CDR2 ISYDGTV (reference sequence). The CDR3 extends over 13 amino acids. J gave up 3 bases and V 2 bases, and 4 bases lay outside the gene matches. CDR3 region: CALWEALYYKKLF. The CDR3 coding sequence is TGTGCCTTGTGGGAGGCGCTTTATTATAAGAAACTCTTT.

Concerning this clone: A read error likely explains this, since a far larger clone differs by one base. The genes are TRGV9 and TRGJ1 or TRGJ2. Here the J gene came from matching the DNA to germline, since TCRdb omits it. Per germline, CDR1 GITISATS and CDR2 ISYDGTV (reference sequence). The length of the CDR3 is 13 residues. The CDR3 DNA reads TGTGCCTTGTGGGGGGTGCTTTATTATAAGAAACTCTTT. It specifies CALWGVLYYKKLF.

This clone was counted only a few times. A far more abundant clone sits one base away, making this likely a read error. The same CDR3 also results from other DNA sequences found in this sample. V and J are TRGV8 and TRGJP2. TCRdb gives no J gene; it was assigned here by matching the DNA to germline. Germline V lookup: CDR1 VENAVY, CDR2 YDSYNSRV. The junction had 1 base not matched to a gene; V was cut back by 1 base and J by 8 bases. The CDR3 covers 12 residues. CDR3 amino acids: CATWDSDWIKTF. CDR3 nucleotide sequence: TGTGCCACCTGGGATAGCGATTGGATCAAGACGTTT.

This clone is labeled as hyperexpanded (1% or more). The sample holds other DNA sequences that translate to the same CDR3. The chain carries TRGV2 and TRGJ1 or TRGJ2. The J gene is not listed in TCRdb, so it was assigned here from a DNA match to germline. Germline V lookup: CDR1 EGSNGY, CDR2 YDSYNSKV. CDR3 length: 17 amino acids. Losses at the gene ends were 0 bases for V and 0 bases for J; bases not matched to a gene: 11. CDR3 DNA: TGTGCCACCTGGGACGGGCCAGGTGCGAGGAATTATTATAAGAAACTCTTT. Translated, it gives CATWDGPGARNYYKKLF.

This chain uses TRGV9 with TRGJP. No J gene was available from TCRdb, and it was assigned here by a germline match of the DNA. CDR1 is GITISATS and CDR2 is ISYDGTV in the germline V gene (reference sequence). Trimming at V came to 3 bases and at J to 3 bases, leaving 11 bases not matched to a gene. The CDR3 covers 19 residues. Written as DNA, the CDR3 is TGTGCCTTGTGGGAGCCGTCAGACCTGCAAGAGTTGGGCAAAAAAATCAAGGTATTT. Amino acid sequence: CALWEPSDLQELGKKIKVF.

By its share, this clone is hyperexpanded. The same CDR3 also results from other DNA sequences found in this sample. The CDR3 spells CALWEVNSELGKKIKVF. The CDR3 DNA sequence: TGTGCCTTGTGGGAGGTGAACTCTGAGTTGGGCAAAAAAATCAAGGTATTT. The chain couples TRGV9 to TRGJP. TCRdb does not report a J gene; here it was assigned by matching the DNA to germline references. V shed 0 bases and J 7 bases; nucleotides not matched to a gene: 6. The CDR3 has 17 residues. Looked up from germline, CDR1 is GITISATS and CDR2 is ISYDGTV (reference sequence).

This clone is categorized as hyperexpanded. The chain joins TRGV9 to TRGJP. No J gene is reported in TCRdb; it was inferred here by comparing the DNA with germline. Germline V gene sequence: CDR1 GITISATS, CDR2 ISYDGTV (reference sequence). The trim removed 0 bases at V and 5 bases at J, leaving 1 base unmatched. The CDR3 sequence is 16 residues long. The CDR3 nucleotides are TGTGCCTTGTGGGAGGTGAAAGAGTTGGGCAAAAAAATCAAGGTATTT. As protein: CALWEVKELGKKIKVF.

The chain carries TRGV9 and TRGJP. The J gene comes from matching the DNA to germline here; TCRdb lacks it. CDR3 length: 17 residues. Germline V gives CDR1 GITISATS, CDR2 ISYDGTV (reference sequence). Germline trimming cut 2 bases from V and 4 bases from J; bases unmatched to any gene: 5. The DNA of the CDR3 is TGTGCCTTGTGGGAGGACTCACAAGAGTTGGGCAAAAAAATCAAGGTATTT. Encoded protein: CALWEDSQELGKKIKVF.

A note on this clone: The amino acid sequence in TCRdb belongs to a much larger clone and departs from this DNA's translation at residue 3, likely a sequencing read error; the sequence shown is translated from the DNA. V is TRGV9 and J is TRGJP. The J gene, left out of TCRdb, was set here by checking the DNA against germline. The CDR3 covers 17 residues. CDR1 is GITISATS, CDR2 ISYDGTV, per germline (reference sequence). In DNA, the CDR3 is TGTGCCTCGTGGGAGGTGAACTCTGAGTTGGGCAAAAAAATCAAGGTATTT. Protein: CASWEVNSELGKKIKVF.

Turning to this clone: Translating this DNA gives a protein that differs at residue 10 from the TCRdb one, which belongs to a much larger clone; a read error is likely, and the protein shown is this translation. The V gene is TRGV9, but the J gene lacks a call. This CDR3 has 13 amino acids. Germline CDR1 reads GITISATS; CDR2 reads ISYDGTV (reference sequence). DNA for the CDR3: TGTGCCTTGTGGGAGGTGCTTTATTATAATAAACTCTTT. As protein: CALWEVLYYNKLF.

On this clone: A read error is the likely source, as a far larger clone sits one nucleotide away. Other DNA sequences from this sample encode an identical CDR3 as well. The V gene call reads TRGV4; no J gene was called. Germline V lookup: CDR1 EGSTGY, CDR2 YDSYTSSV. The CDR3 loop spans 12 amino acids. The CDR3 reads CATWENYYKKLF. For the CDR3, the DNA is TGTGCCACCTGGGAGAATTATTATAAGAAACTCTTC.